These T cell receptor beta chains were read from a single sample in a study of OX40 agonist ivuxolimab in advanced cancers. TCRdb keeps only in-frame clones here, not all; method: immunoSEQ multiplex PCR. Here the sample spans around 39,000 clones, around 80% being singletons. The specimen was CD4+ or CD8+ T cells sorted from blood, collected in a trial of the OX40 agonist ivuxolimab. The receptors derive from an adult with an advanced solid tumor such as melanoma, head and neck, liver or kidney cancer. Both conserved end residues are part of each CDR3. The D gene is left open where the match is weak. Clone size is stated in some rows and not others, as once, few, many or a class when expanded.

J: TRBJ2-4
size: -
D: -
V: TRBV5-1
length: 16
DNA: TGCGCCAGCAGCTTGGCCCAGGGAGAGGGGTCTCAGGTTCAGTACTTC
CDR3: CASSLAQGEGSQVQYF

J: TRBJ2-7
size: -
D: TRBD1
V: TRBV10-3
length: 15
DNA: TGTGCCATCAGACACCCGGGACAGGGGACCTACGAGCAGTACTTC
CDR3: CAIRHPGQGTYEQYF

J: TRBJ2-3
size: -
D: TRBD2
V: TRBV9
length: 17
DNA: TGTGCCAGCAGCGTGAGCGGGACTAGCGATTTCACAGATACGCAGTATTTT
CDR3: CASSVSGTSDFTDTQYF

J: TRBJ2-7
size: few
D: -
V: TRBV9
length: 13
DNA: TGTGCCAGCAGCGTAATGATGGGGTACGAGCAGTACTTC
CDR3: CASSVMMGYEQYF

J: TRBJ1-1
size: few
D: -
V: TRBV21-1
length: 14
DNA: TGTGCCAGCAGCATATGTCGCGAGAACACTGAAGCTTTCTTT
CDR3: CASSICRENTEAFF

J: TRBJ2-1
size: -
D: -
V: TRBV7-3
length: 13
DNA: TGTGCCAGCAGCTTATCACGGGGCAATGAGCAGTTCTTC
CDR3: CASSLSRGNEQFF

J: TRBJ2-1
size: few
D: TRBD2
V: TRBV19
length: 16
DNA: TGTGCCAGTAGTCAAAAGGGGACTAGCGGGAGCAATGAGCAGTTCTTC
CDR3: CASSQKGTSGSNEQFF

J: TRBJ2-7
size: -
D: -
V: TRBV18
length: 13
DNA: TGTGCCAGCTCAAATGTCAGGGAGAACGAGCAGTACTTC
CDR3: CASSNVRENEQYF

J: TRBJ2-3
size: once
D: TRBD2
V: TRBV7-3
length: 12
DNA: TGTGCCAGCAGCCCGGGACTAGCTTCGCAGTATTTT
CDR3: CASSPGLASQYF

J: TRBJ2-3
size: -
D: TRBD2
V: TRBV28
length: 16
DNA: TGTGCCAGCAGTCCCCAGCGGGGGGGTATCACAGATACGCAGTATTTT
CDR3: CASSPQRGGITDTQYF

J: TRBJ2-5
size: -
D: -
V: TRBV6-4
length: 13
DNA: TGTGCCAGCAGTGCCTACTCAGGGGAGACCCAGTACTTC
CDR3: CASSAYSGETQYF

J: TRBJ2-3
size: -
D: TRBD2
V: TRBV10-3
length: 14
DNA: TGTGCCATCAGTACCGCTAGCGGGGGTGATACGCAGTATTTT
CDR3: CAISTASGGDTQYF

J: TRBJ2-6
size: -
D: -
V: TRBV7-2
length: 15
DNA: TGTGCCAGCAGCGGTGGGGTGTCTGGGGCCAACGTCCTGACTTTC
CDR3: CASSGGVSGANVLTF

J: TRBJ1-4
size: once
D: TRBD1
V: TRBV5-1
length: 15
DNA: TGCGCCAGCAGCCACGGGACAGAGAGTTATGAAAAACTGTTTTTT
CDR3: CASSHGTESYEKLFF

J: TRBJ2-1
size: -
D: -
V: TRBV28
length: 12
DNA: TGTGCCAGCAGTTTAAGGGACAATGAGCAGTTCTTC
CDR3: CASSLRDNEQFF

J: TRBJ2-2
size: -
D: -
V: TRBV28
length: 13
DNA: TGTGCCAGCATCAGGGGAGGGACCGGGGAGCTGTTTTTT
CDR3: CASIRGGTGELFF

J: TRBJ1-6
size: -
D: -
V: TRBV2
length: 13
DNA: TGTGCCAGCAGCCGGGGGGACGGTTCACCCCTCCACTTT
CDR3: CASSRGDGSPLHF

J: TRBJ2-5
size: -
D: -
V: TRBV28
length: 14
DNA: TGTGCCAGCAGACCTTGGACAGACCAAGAGACCCAGTACTTC
CDR3: CASRPWTDQETQYF

J: TRBJ2-5
size: -
D: -
V: TRBV4-2
length: 16
DNA: TGTGCCAGCAGCCAAGATGTGGATAGCCGGCAAGAGACCCAGTACTTC
CDR3: CASSQDVDSRQETQYF

J: TRBJ1-3
size: -
D: -
V: TRBV21-1
length: 15
DNA: TGTGCCAGCAGCAAGGGACCGTTCTCTGGAAACACCATATATTTT
CDR3: CASSKGPFSGNTIYF

J: TRBJ2-3
size: -
D: TRBD1
V: TRBV18
length: 13
DNA: TGTGCCAGCTCCCTCACAGGGGGAGATACGCAGTATTTT
CDR3: CASSLTGGDTQYF

J: TRBJ2-1
size: few
D: TRBD2
V: TRBV7-3
length: 14
DNA: TGTGCCAGCAGTCCGGGACTAGCGGGGGGGCAGCAGTTCTTC
CDR3: CASSPGLAGGQQFF

J: TRBJ2-3
size: -
D: TRBD2
V: TRBV15
length: 16
DNA: TGTGCCACCAGCGTGGCTAGCGGGGGTTTCGCAGATACGCAGTATTTT
CDR3: CATSVASGGFADTQYF

J: TRBJ2-2
size: -
D: -
V: TRBV25-1
length: 16
DNA: TGTGCCAGCAGACCGGGACCAAGGAGACCCACCGGGGAGCTGTTTTTT
CDR3: CASRPGPRRPTGELFF

J: TRBJ1-5
size: -
D: -
V: TRBV19
length: 13
DNA: TGTGCCAGTAGTATTAGGGGCAATCAGCCCCAGCATTTT
CDR3: CASSIRGNQPQHF